One and the same sample provided the 17 T cell receptor beta chains below, sequenced in a study of regulatory T cells in long-lasting Graves disease. Time point denoted: newly diagnosed GD, antithyroid drugs for less than 3 months. PBMCs were the source of the RNA used for TCR sequencing. Building the TCR beta libraries relied on iRepertoire HTBI primers, and CDR3 regions underwent Arm-PCR. TCRdb reanalysed the multiplex PCR reads using MiXCR and keeps one entry per CDR3 protein. Of 500,000 or so distinct CDR3 sequences in the sample, roughly 15% are singletons; the top ten hold approximately 19%. In addition, the sample was reused for a study of T cells in Graves' hyperthyroidism and ophthalmopathy.

Sample: peripheral blood mononuclear cells (PBMCs), taken at new diagnosis, from a patient treated with antithyroid drugs. The origin of the receptors is a woman between 45 and 60 years old with Graves disease.

In its sample, this clonotype was seen once. This may arise from a read error, as a much more abundant clone is one base away. The V gene is TRBV27, the J gene TRBJ2-1, with TRBD2 identical over 8 bases. The CDR3 is made up of 15 amino acids. Germline V lookup: CDR1 MNHEY, CDR2 SMNVEV (reference sequence). CDR3 residues: CASSPLSGADNEQSF. As DNA, the CDR3 is TGTGCCAGCAGTCCCCTTAGCGGGGCCGACAATGAGCAGTCCTTC.

This clonotype was counted between two and nine times. The chain has TRBV12-3 or TRBV12-4 and TRBJ1-5; 8 positions match TRBD1. V lost 6 bases, J lost 7 bases, and 11 bases stayed unmatched. The CDR3 is 15 amino acids. CDR3 residues: CASSQGQVVWQPQHF. The CDR3 DNA follows: TGTGCCAGCAGCCAGGGACAGGTTGTTTGGCAGCCCCAGCATTTT.

This clonotype was seen many times. The CDR3 loop is CASSYSEGRSEKLFF. CDR3 coding DNA: TGTGCCAGCAGTTACTCGGAGGGGCGTAGTGAAAAACTGTTTTTT. The chain recombines TRBV6-5 with TRBJ1-4; D is possibly TRBD1 (5 bases). V gave up 0 bases and J gave up 7 bases, with 12 bases separating them. The germline CDR1 and CDR2 sequences are MNHEY and SVGAGI. There are 15 residues in the CDR3.

There are many counts of this clonotype. This rearrangement joins TRBV11-2 to TRBJ1-1, with 7 bases matching TRBD1. Per germline, CDR1 SGHAT and CDR2 FQNNGV. The length of the CDR3 is 14 residues. The junction had 8 bases not matched to a gene; V was cut back by 5 bases and J by 5 bases. The CDR3 nucleotides are TGTGCCAGCAGCCCCCAGGGGGGAAGTACTGAAGCTTTCTTT. It yields the protein CASSPQGGSTEAFF.

There are many counts of this clonotype. Its ends do not fully match the called genes, so a read error is possible. V and J are TRBV5-1 and TRBJ2-5, with TRBD2 identical over 12 bases. Germline CDR1 and CDR2: SGHRS and YFSETQ. This CDR3 region has 15 residues. As DNA, the CDR3 is TGTGCCAGCAGCGCCGGGACTAGCGGGCAAGAGACCCAGTACTTC. Encoded protein: CASSAGTSGQETQYF. Complete variable domain (other parts from reference TRBV5-1 and TRBJ2-5): KAGVTQTPRYLIKTRGQQVTLSCSPISGHRSVSWYQQTPGQGLQFLFEYFSETQRNKGNFPGRFSGRQFSNSRSEMNVSTLELGDSALYLCASSAGTSGQETQYFGPGTRLLVL.

This clonotype was seen ten or more times. V gene TRBV4-1 combines with J gene TRBJ2-1, with D perhaps given as TRBD1 or TRBD2 (6 bases each). In germline, CDR1 is MGHRA, CDR2 YSYEKL. This CDR3 is built from 16 residues. The ends were cut back, 3 bases at V and 0 bases at J, with 12 bases in the middle. The CDR3 DNA reads as TGCGCCAGCAGCCAGATGCCGGGGGCCTCCTACAATGAGCAGTTCTTC. Its protein is CASSQMPGASYNEQFF.

The sample holds many counts of this clonotype. J is TRBJ2-1 and V is TRBV2, with TRBD2 matching over 14 bases. CDR1 and CDR2 (germline): SNHLY, FYNNEI. The V gene end was trimmed by 3 bases and the J gene end by 3 bases; junction bases not matched to a gene: 4. This CDR3 comprises 17 residues. The CDR3 region is CASSDRTSGRIYNEQFF. DNA of the CDR3: TGTGCCAGCAGTGATAGGACTAGCGGGAGGATCTACAATGAGCAGTTCTTC.

This clonotype occurred many times. V gene TRBV27 combines with J gene TRBJ2-5; 9 bases align to TRBD2. After removal of 5 bases from V and 5 bases from J, the junction contained 9 bases not matched to a gene. Germline CDR1 and CDR2: MNHEY and SMNVEV (reference sequence). This CDR3 spans 15 amino acids. DNA for the CDR3: TGTGCCAGCAGTCACCTTAGCGGGAGTGGGGAGACCCAGTACTTC. Its translation is CASSHLSGSGETQYF.

V and J are TRBV7-9 and TRBJ2-1, with 14 nucleotides matching TRBD2. Germline V gene sequence: CDR1 SEHNR, CDR2 FQNEAQ (reference sequence). This CDR3 has 16 amino acids. Trimming cost V 1 base and J 9 bases; bases outside gene matches: 5. DNA of the CDR3: TGTGCCAGCAGCTTAGGACTAGCGGGAGGGCCTGGTGAGCAGTTCTTC. Translation: CASSLGLAGGPGEQFF.

This clonotype has just a few counts. The rearrangement links TRBV29-1 to TRBJ1-2, with D uncertain. This CDR3 comprises 12 residues. Trimming took off 3 bases at V and 4 bases at J, with 9 bases between the two ends. Germline CDR1 and CDR2: SQVTM and ANQGSEA. The CDR3 DNA follows: TGCAGCGTTGAGACGGAGAGCTATGGCTACACCTTC. Its protein is CSVETESYGYTF.

This clonotype was recorded many times. The chain uses TRBV12-3 or TRBV12-4 and TRBJ2-3, with 7 bases fitting TRBD2. The V segment lost 4 bases and the J segment 5 bases; nucleotides outside the gene matches: 15. The CDR3 is made up of 17 amino acids. The DNA of the CDR3 is TGTGCCAGCAGTTCGCCGGGACCCAAACCGGGGGGAGATACGCAGTATTTT. Its translation: CASSSPGPKPGGDTQYF.

V usage is TRBV18 and J usage is TRBJ2-1; no definite D call. V lost 4 bases and J 0 bases, leaving 13 bases between the germline ends. Germline values: CDR1 KGHSH, CDR2 LQKENI. The CDR3 spans 16 residues. The chain's CDR3 is CASSLIGLSSYNEQFF. The CDR3 DNA reads TGTGCCAGCTCACTCATAGGGTTAAGCTCCTACAATGAGCAGTTCTTC.

A remark on this clonotype: Lacking the conserved final phenylalanine or tryptophan, this CDR3 likely reflects a read error. V is TRBV7-9 and J is TRBJ2-5; a weak D match, TRBD1 (6 bases). Trimming took off 4 bases at V and 4 bases at J, with 25 bases between the two ends. This CDR3 is 18 amino acids long. Germline V gives CDR1 SEHNR, CDR2 FQNEAQ (reference sequence). CDR3 protein: CASSSPRMGQGNRETQYC. CDR3 nucleotides: TGTGCCAGCAGCTCACCTCGAATGGGGCAGGGGAATAGAGAGACCCAGTACTGC.

This chain uses TRBV18 with TRBJ2-7; 9 bases are shared with TRBD2. Germline assignment: CDR1 KGHSH and CDR2 LQKENI. V shed 8 bases, J shed 3 bases, and the junction held 8 bases outside the gene matches. The CDR3 length is 14 residues. CDR3 sequence: CASSLDSGGYEQYF. The CDR3, as DNA: TGTGCCAGCAGCTTAGATAGCGGGGGCTACGAGCAGTACTTC.

CDR3 DNA: TGTGCCAGCAGCTTAGGAGGCTCGACTGTACGGCTTAATAATGAAAAACTGTTTTTT. Encoded protein: CASSLGGSTVRLNNEKLFF. The chain carries TRBV7-9 and TRBJ1-4; the D is unclear. Germline-derived CDR1 and CDR2 are SEHNR and FQNEAQ (reference sequence). Between the trimmed V and J ends, which lost 1 base and 4 bases, there was a span of 22 bases. The CDR3 is made up of 19 amino acids.

Points on this clonotype: A far larger clone is just one base off, so this is likely a read error. The V call is TRBV2, the J call TRBJ2-7; 7 bases match TRBD1. The CDR3 spans 13 residues. CDR1 SNHLY and CDR2 FYNNEI come from the germline V gene. CDR3 in DNA: TGTGCCGGCAGGAGACAGGGCGCCTACGAGCAGTACTTC. Encoded protein: CAGRRQGAYEQYF.

This clonotype occurred a few times. V gene TRBV5-1 combines with J gene TRBJ2-3; no clear D gene. This CDR3 spans 15 amino acids. The V end was cut by 4 bases, the J end by 3 bases, with 15 bases between. Germline CDR1 reads SGHRS; CDR2 reads YFSETQ. The CDR3 sequence: CASSAQGQRTDTQYF. As DNA, the CDR3 is TGCGCCAGCAGCGCCCAAGGGCAAAGGACAGATACGCAGTATTTT.